The present TCR beta chain was sequenced within a study of blood T cell repertoires in COVID-19. The repertoire was sequenced with immunoSEQ multiplex PCR; TCRdb's copy has only in-frame clones and lacks some. The sample lists roughly 250,000 clones, approximately 84% occurring once. Seattle's enrolled individuals joined amid active infection and were then monitored longitudinally. The CDR3 is 17 residues long. Germline V gene data show CDR1 as MDHEN and CDR2 as SYDVKM. V was shortened by 1 base and J by 0 bases, with 13 bases between the two germline ends. The rearrangement links TRBV28 to TRBJ2-4; maybe TRBD2 (5 bases). The origin of this receptor is a person between 65 and 79 years old with COVID-19, enrolled during active disease. Sequencing was performed on peripheral blood. The CDR3 spells CASSLLGGSIAKNIQYF. CDR3 sequence (DNA): TGTGCCAGCAGTTTATTAGGAGGATCCATAGCCAAAAACATTCAGTACTTC. Using reference TRBV28 and TRBJ2-4 for the parts outside the CDR3, the full variable domain is DVKVTQSSRYLVKRTGEKVFLECVQDMDHENMFWYRQDPGLGLRLIYFSYDVKMKEKGDIPEGYSVSREKKERFSLILESASTNQTSMYLCASSLLGGSIAKNIQYFGAGTRLSVL.